These T cell receptor beta chains were read from a single sample in a study of T-cell reconstitution after alpha-beta-depleted transplantation in children. TCRdb reanalysed the PCR reads using MiXCR and keeps one entry per CDR3 protein. The profile shows roughly 350,000 distinct CDR3 sequences, about a tenth of them singletons. Material: PBMCs from the stem cell graft donor, obtained from the stem cell graft. Source of these receptors: a human donor who donated a stem cell graft to a child with acute lymphoblastic leukemia. Each CDR3 is given with its conserved first and last residue. The order of the fields is J gene, V gene, D gene, clone size, CDR3 protein, CDR3 DNA. The D gene is left open where the match is weak. Rows give clone size only sometimes, using once, few, many, or a class for an expanded clone.

J: TRBJ1-2; V: TRBV28; D: NA; size: few; CDR3: CASSSDRRYTF; DNA: TGTGCCAGCAGCAGCGACAGGCGCTACACCTTC
J: TRBJ2-6; V: TRBV4-2; D: TRBD2; size: NA; CDR3: CASSRPVGRAGSGANVLTF; DNA: TGTGCCAGCAGCCGCCCGGTGGGGAGGGCCGGGTCTGGGGCCAACGTCCTGACTTTC
J: TRBJ2-2; V: TRBV29-1; D: NA; size: few; CDR3: CSAGWDGELFF; DNA: TGCAGCGCCGGCTGGGACGGGGAGCTGTTTTTT
J: TRBJ2-1; V: TRBV6-1; D: NA; size: few; CDR3: CASSELALSSYNEQFF; DNA: TGTGCCAGCAGTGAACTAGCACTGAGCTCCTACAATGAGCAGTTCTTC
J: TRBJ2-1; V: TRBV6-5; D: NA; size: few; CDR3: CASSLTRDNEQFF; DNA: TGTGCCAGCAGCCTTACTAGGGACAATGAGCAGTTCTTC
J: TRBJ2-5; V: TRBV6-5; D: TRBD2; size: many; CDR3: CASSYRGGRGLGTQYF; DNA: TGTGCCAGCAGTTACCGAGGAGGGCGGGGGTTAGGGACCCAGTACTTC
J: TRBJ1-5; V: TRBV12-3/TRBV12-4; D: TRBD1; size: few; CDR3: CASSLQGARGQPQHF; DNA: TGTGCCAGCAGTTTACAGGGGGCGCGGGGTCAGCCCCAGCATTTT
J: TRBJ1-1; V: TRBV10-3; D: NA; size: few; CDR3: CAISGSLSTEAFF; DNA: TGTGCCATCAGCGGGTCTCTATCCACTGAAGCTTTCTTT
J: TRBJ2-7; V: TRBV25-1; D: NA; size: few; CDR3: CASSAPTFYEQYF; DNA: TGTGCCAGCAGTGCCCCGACCTTCTACGAGCAGTACTTC
J: TRBJ2-2; V: TRBV5-6; D: TRBD2; size: NA; CDR3: CASSFPGAGVLGTGELFF; DNA: TGTGCCAGCAGCTTTCCGGGAGCGGGAGTGTTGGGCACCGGGGAGCTGTTTTTT
J: TRBJ2-7; V: TRBV13; D: NA; size: many; CDR3: CASSASRDRYSYEQYF; DNA: TGTGCCAGCAGCGCCAGCCGGGACCGGTACTCCTACGAGCAGTACTTC
J: TRBJ2-6; V: TRBV25-1; D: NA; size: NA; CDR3: CASSELGAVVQDSGANVLTF; DNA: TGTGCCAGCAGTGAATTGGGGGCTGTGGTACAGGACTCTGGGGCCAACGTCCTGACTTTC
J: TRBJ2-4; V: TRBV28; D: NA; size: few; CDR3: CASSRQGRAKNIQYF; DNA: TGTGCCAGCAGTAGGCAGGGAAGAGCCAAAAACATTCAGTACTTC
J: TRBJ2-5; V: TRBV20-1; D: TRBD2; size: few; CDR3: CSASQIAGRREAETQYF; DNA: TGCAGTGCTAGCCAGATAGCGGGCCGTCGAGAGGCGGAGACCCAGTACTTC
J: TRBJ2-1; V: TRBV5-4; D: NA; size: NA; CDR3: CASSTTVANEQFF; DNA: TGTGCCAGCAGCACGACAGTGGCCAATGAGCAGTTCTTC
J: TRBJ2-1; V: TRBV7-9; D: NA; size: NA; CDR3: CASSLARVGRQYNEQFF; DNA: TGTGCCAGCAGCTTAGCGAGGGTGGGTCGCCAGTACAATGAGCAGTTCTTC
J: TRBJ2-5; V: TRBV20-1; D: TRBD1; size: few; CDR3: CSADYRGRIGETQYF; DNA: TGCAGTGCTGACTACAGGGGGCGAATTGGGGAGACCCAGTACTTC
J: TRBJ1-1; V: TRBV27; D: NA; size: many; CDR3: CASSFGRRNTEAFF; DNA: TGTGCCAGCAGTTTTGGCAGGCGTAACACTGAAGCTTTCTTT
J: TRBJ2-1; V: TRBV27; D: TRBD1; size: many; CDR3: CASSPIDRGPSYNEQFF; DNA: TGTGCCAGCAGTCCTATCGACAGGGGGCCTTCCTACAATGAGCAGTTCTTC
J: TRBJ2-2; V: TRBV6-5; D: NA; size: many; CDR3: CASSWRTFSTGELFF; DNA: TGTGCCAGCAGTTGGAGGACATTTTCTACCGGGGAGCTGTTTTTT
J: TRBJ2-1; V: TRBV4-3; D: NA; size: NA; CDR3: CASSLQEELSRSGEQFF; DNA: TGCGCCAGCAGCCTCCAAGAGGAACTCTCACGATCCGGTGAGCAGTTCTTC
J: TRBJ2-2; V: TRBV7-2; D: NA; size: NA; CDR3: CASSLALLGTGELFF; DNA: TGTGCCAGCAGCTTAGCGCTTCTGGGAACCGGGGAGCTGTTTTTT
J: TRBJ2-7; V: TRBV6-2/TRBV6-3; D: NA; size: few; CDR3: CASSYSMHDISYEQYF; DNA: TGTGCCAGCAGTTACTCGATGCATGACATCTCCTACGAGCAGTACTTC
J: TRBJ1-2; V: TRBV4-1; D: NA; size: many; CDR3: CASSQGGRDYGYTF; DNA: TGCGCCAGCAGCCAAGGAGGGAGGGACTATGGCTACACCTTC
J: TRBJ2-7; V: TRBV12-3/TRBV12-4; D: NA; size: many; CDR3: CASTPSQGAREQYF; DNA: TGTGCCAGCACTCCCTCTCAGGGTGCACGAGAGCAGTACTTC
J: TRBJ2-1; V: TRBV11-1; D: NA; size: few; CDR3: CASSPRAGRGFSFSYNEQFF; DNA: TGTGCCAGCAGCCCTCGGGCGGGCAGGGGATTTAGTTTCTCCTACAATGAGCAGTTCTTC
J: TRBJ2-3; V: TRBV5-1; D: NA; size: NA; CDR3: CASSLGGPRDTQYF; DNA: TGCGCCAGCAGCTTGGGTGGGCCCAGAGATACGCAGTATTTT
J: TRBJ1-1; V: TRBV5-6; D: TRBD1; size: NA; CDR3: CASSTRQGQSEAFF; DNA: TGTGCCAGCAGCACTCGACAGGGTCAGAGTGAAGCTTTCTTT